The sequence of this TCR beta chain was determined in a study of control samples from healthy donors and cancer patients. The germline V and J ends were trimmed by 0 bases and 7 bases, with 10 bases remaining between them. Germline V CDR1 and CDR2: SGHRS, YFSETQ. The length of the CDR3 is 13 residues. The method was immunoSEQ multiplex PCR; TCRdb's version includes in-frame clones alone and lacks a portion of them. Of over 100,000 clones detected, about 90% appear once; the ten largest clones hold about 2.2%. The sample consisted of blood. The receptor's source is a woman in her 50s in good health. This chain joins TRBV5-1 and TRBJ1-2; D unresolved. The CDR3 loop reads CASSLEDGGGYTF. CDR3 in DNA: TGCGCCAGCAGCTTGGAAGACGGTGGTGGCTACACCTTC.